These T cell receptor beta chains were read from a single sample in a study of human T cells and chemical hapten exposure. A single record per CDR3 protein comes from TCRdb applying MiXCR to the RACE reads. This table has roughly 120,000 distinct CDR3 sequences, roughly 12% appearing once. This specimen was whole blood, taken in connection with sensitization to the hapten diphenylcyclopropenone (DPC). The receptors were sampled from a woman between 50 and 59 years old with alopecia areata. Some clones in this sample may be carry-over from other donors' samples. Both conserved end residues are part of each CDR3. D genes are given only for firm matches. Size is stated for part of the rows, as once, few or many counts, or as a class when the clone is expanded.

D: NA
size: many
V: TRBV18
J: TRBJ2-5
CDR3: CARSPPGLQETQYF
DNA: TGTGCCAGATCACCACCGGGACTCCAAGAGACCCAGTACTTC

D: NA
size: NA
V: TRBV28
J: TRBJ2-3
CDR3: CASPSGQGTQYF
DNA: TGTGCCAGCCCATCTGGGCAGGGGACGCAGTATTTT

D: NA
size: few
V: TRBV11-2
J: TRBJ1-6
CDR3: CASSLRADNSPLHF
DNA: TGTGCCAGCAGCCTCCGGGCGGATAATTCACCCCTCCACTTT

D: NA
size: NA
V: TRBV28
J: TRBJ1-2
CDR3: CASSLSPAGNGYTF
DNA: TGTGCCAGCAGTTTATCCCCAGCAGGGAACGGCTACACCTTC

D: TRBD1
size: NA
V: TRBV12-3/TRBV12-4
J: TRBJ2-6
CDR3: CASSFGDRGSGANVLTF
DNA: TGTGCCAGCAGTTTTGGGGACAGGGGGTCTGGGGCCAACGTCCTGACTTTC

D: NA
size: few
V: TRBV5-1
J: TRBJ2-2
CDR3: CASRRGGSDTGELFF
DNA: TGCGCCAGCCGCCGGGGAGGTAGCGACACCGGGGAGCTGTTTTTT

D: TRBD2
size: few
V: TRBV12-3/TRBV12-4
J: TRBJ2-1
CDR3: CASSSALAELEQFF
DNA: TGTGCCAGCAGCTCTGCCCTAGCGGAGCTTGAGCAGTTCTTC

D: TRBD2
size: NA
V: TRBV11-3
J: TRBJ2-1
CDR3: CASSSGALAGVTHEQFF
DNA: TGTGCCAGCAGTTCAGGGGCACTAGCGGGAGTTACCCATGAGCAGTTCTTC

D: TRBD2
size: many
V: TRBV6-4
J: TRBJ2-1
CDR3: CASSLGTSGSNEQFF
DNA: TGTGCCAGCAGTCTGGGGACTAGCGGGAGCAATGAGCAGTTCTTC

D: TRBD1
size: few
V: TRBV7-9
J: TRBJ2-7
CDR3: CASSLGDRVTYEQYF
DNA: TGTGCCAGCAGCCTGGGGGACAGGGTGACCTACGAGCAGTACTTC

D: NA
size: many
V: TRBV7-2
J: TRBJ1-4
CDR3: CASSLTGSPGSNEKLFF
DNA: TGTGCCAGCAGCTTGACTGGGAGTCCAGGGTCAAATGAAAAACTGTTTTTT

D: NA
size: few
V: TRBV10-3
J: TRBJ1-1
CDR3: CAISTTGSTEAFF
DNA: TGTGCCATCAGCACTACAGGGTCCACTGAAGCTTTCTTT

D: NA
size: NA
V: TRBV5-1
J: TRBJ2-7
CDR3: CASSSPPRDKGFAYEQYF
DNA: TGCGCCAGCAGCTCCCCCCCCCGGGACAAGGGATTCGCCTACGAGCAGTACTTC

D: NA
size: NA
V: TRBV20-1
J: TRBJ1-4
CDR3: CSARGRFREKLFF
DNA: TGCAGTGCTAGGGGCAGGTTTCGGGAAAAACTGTTTTTT

D: TRBD1
size: NA
V: TRBV5-1
J: TRBJ1-3
CDR3: CASRQGLTGNTIYF
DNA: TGCGCCAGCCGACAGGGACTTACTGGAAACACCATATATTTT

D: TRBD1
size: NA
V: TRBV28
J: TRBJ1-5
CDR3: CASSLTGSNQPQHF
DNA: TGTGCCAGCAGCTTGACAGGGAGCAATCAGCCCCAGCATTTT

D: NA
size: few
V: TRBV14
J: TRBJ1-1
CDR3: CASSPGRYGTEAFF
DNA: TGTGCCAGCAGCCCAGGGAGGTATGGCACTGAAGCTTTCTTT

D: NA
size: NA
V: TRBV10-3
J: TRBJ2-3
CDR3: CAIGNSGARTDTQYF
DNA: TGTGCCATCGGAAATAGCGGCGCTCGCACAGATACGCAGTATTTT

D: NA
size: many
V: TRBV7-9
J: TRBJ1-6
CDR3: CASSLGGYSYNSPLHF
DNA: TGTGCCAGCAGCTTAGGGGGTTACTCCTATAATTCACCCCTCCACTTT

D: TRBD2
size: many
V: TRBV2
J: TRBJ2-2
CDR3: CASSEPSGLNTGELFF
DNA: TGTGCCAGCAGTGAGCCATCGGGACTAAACACCGGGGAGCTGTTTTTT

D: TRBD2
size: NA
V: TRBV6-5
J: TRBJ2-1
CDR3: CASSYSFRGSNEQFF
DNA: TGTGCCAGCAGTTACTCGTTTCGCGGGAGCAATGAGCAGTTCTTC

D: NA
size: NA
V: TRBV6-5
J: TRBJ1-1
CDR3: CASSYVQGIFF
DNA: TGTGCCAGCAGTTACGTGCAGGGGATTTTCTTT

D: NA
size: many
V: TRBV6-6
J: TRBJ2-5
CDR3: CASRVEETQYF
DNA: TGTGCCAGTCGCGTTGAGGAGACCCAGTACTTC

D: TRBD1
size: few
V: TRBV2
J: TRBJ2-5
CDR3: CASSSGTVPRETQYF
DNA: TGTGCCAGCAGTTCCGGGACAGTACCCCGGGAGACCCAGTACTTC

D: NA
size: NA
V: TRBV10-3
J: TRBJ1-1
CDR3: CATSLSIMNTEAFF
DNA: TGTGCCACAAGTCTAAGTATTATGAACACTGAAGCTTTCTTT

D: NA
size: many
V: TRBV27
J: TRBJ2-3
CDR3: CASRAQEGRSYTQYF
DNA: TGTGCCAGCAGGGCCCAGGAGGGCCGATCTTATACGCAGTATTTT

D: NA
size: NA
V: TRBV7-8
J: TRBJ2-1
CDR3: CASRVGSYNEQFF
DNA: TGTGCCAGCAGGGTGGGAAGCTACAATGAGCAGTTCTTC

D: TRBD2
size: NA
V: TRBV6-1
J: TRBJ2-1
CDR3: CASNGKGLAGLVQFF
DNA: TGTGCCAGCAATGGAAAAGGACTAGCGGGTCTAGTGCAGTTCTTC

D: TRBD2
size: few
V: TRBV18
J: TRBJ2-1
CDR3: CASSPLSGSVSNEQFF
DNA: TGTGCCAGCTCACCACTGAGCGGGAGTGTATCCAATGAGCAGTTCTTC

D: NA
size: few
V: TRBV28
J: TRBJ1-1
CDR3: CASSPFEDGTEAFF
DNA: TGTGCCAGCAGCCCCTTCGAAGACGGCACTGAAGCTTTCTTT

D: NA
size: NA
V: TRBV12-3/TRBV12-4
J: TRBJ1-2
CDR3: CASSLYGNRDGYTF
DNA: TGTGCCAGCAGTTTATACGGGAACAGAGATGGCTACACCTTC

D: TRBD1
size: NA
V: TRBV28
J: TRBJ2-7
CDR3: CASSLADRVYEQYF
DNA: TGTGCCAGCAGTTTGGCGGACAGGGTATACGAGCAGTACTTC

D: NA
size: few
V: TRBV18
J: TRBJ1-5
CDR3: CASSPGEGNQPQHF
DNA: TGTGCCAGCTCACCAGGGGAGGGCAATCAGCCCCAGCATTTT

D: NA
size: many
V: TRBV20-1
J: TRBJ2-4
CDR3: CSAARTGAAKNIQYF
DNA: TGCAGTGCTGCCCGAACAGGAGCGGCCAAAAACATTCAGTACTTC

D: TRBD1
size: many
V: TRBV27
J: TRBJ1-5
CDR3: CASRDNRGHQPQHF
DNA: TGTGCCAGCAGGGACAACAGGGGTCATCAGCCCCAGCATTTT

D: TRBD1
size: many
V: TRBV6-4
J: TRBJ1-2
CDR3: CASSDSPTGVPYGYTF
DNA: TGTGCCAGCAGTGACTCGCCTACAGGGGTCCCCTATGGCTACACCTTC

D: NA
size: many
V: TRBV6-5
J: TRBJ2-1
CDR3: CASSYSPRLHYNEQFF
DNA: TGTGCCAGCAGTTACTCTCCGAGGCTACACTACAATGAGCAGTTCTTC

D: NA
size: few
V: TRBV6-4
J: TRBJ1-1
CDR3: CASSEDFGASTEAFF
DNA: TGTGCCAGCAGTGAAGACTTCGGGGCCAGCACTGAAGCTTTCTTT

D: NA
size: many
V: TRBV7-2
J: TRBJ2-7
CDR3: CASSPHATGFKYF
DNA: TGTGCCAGCAGCCCCCACGCTACGGGTTTTAAGTACTTC

D: NA
size: NA
V: TRBV7-2
J: TRBJ1-1
CDR3: CASSQTQNTEAFF
DNA: TGTGCCAGCAGCCAGACTCAGAACACTGAAGCTTTCTTT

D: NA
size: few
V: TRBV18
J: TRBJ1-4
CDR3: CASSPRSDNEKLFF
DNA: TGTGCCAGCTCCCCGCGGAGCGACAATGAAAAACTGTTTTTT

D: TRBD1
size: few
V: TRBV7-9
J: TRBJ1-6
CDR3: CASRTDRGLSGNSPLHF
DNA: TGTGCCAGCAGGACCGACAGGGGGCTAAGCGGGAATTCACCCCTCCACTTT

D: NA
size: few
V: TRBV6-2/TRBV6-3
J: TRBJ2-6
CDR3: CASSYRFSGANVLTF
DNA: TGTGCCAGCAGTTACAGATTCTCTGGGGCCAACGTCCTGACTTTC

D: TRBD2
size: NA
V: TRBV6-2/TRBV6-3
J: TRBJ2-3
CDR3: CASQRGRSTDTQYF
DNA: TGTGCCAGCCAGCGGGGGCGTTCCACAGATACGCAGTATTTT

D: TRBD1
size: NA
V: TRBV29-1
J: TRBJ2-3
CDR3: CSVEKGQGTRSTDTQYF
DNA: TGCAGCGTTGAAAAGGGACAGGGAACCCGTAGCACAGATACGCAGTATTTT

D: NA
size: few
V: TRBV10-2
J: TRBJ2-2
CDR3: CAAFVIGDTGELFF
DNA: TGCGCCGCCTTCGTAATTGGGGACACCGGGGAGCTGTTTTTT

D: NA
size: many
V: TRBV28
J: TRBJ1-1
CDR3: CASSLGTTRRNTEAFF
DNA: TGTGCCAGCAGTCTTGGGACGACCCGCAGGAACACTGAAGCTTTCTTT

D: TRBD2
size: NA
V: TRBV11-2
J: TRBJ2-3
CDR3: CASSFLGGLARTDTQYF
DNA: TGTGCCAGCAGCTTCCTCGGGGGACTAGCCCGCACAGATACGCAGTATTTT

D: TRBD1
size: many
V: TRBV7-2
J: TRBJ1-6
CDR3: CASSLRLGQGGGSPLHF
DNA: TGTGCCAGCAGCTTAAGGCTTGGACAGGGTGGGGGTTCACCCCTCCACTTT

D: NA
size: NA
V: TRBV20-1
J: TRBJ1-6
CDR3: CSAILYPNSPLHF
DNA: TGCAGTGCTATTCTTTACCCTAATTCACCCCTCCACTTT

D: TRBD1
size: many
V: TRBV29-1
J: TRBJ1-1
CDR3: CSVIQGEGTEAFF
DNA: TGCAGCGTGATACAGGGGGAAGGCACTGAAGCTTTCTTT

D: NA
size: NA
V: TRBV7-2
J: TRBJ2-4
CDR3: CVSSLASVGINIQYF
DNA: TGTGTCAGCAGCTTAGCGTCGGTAGGAATAAACATTCAGTACTTC

D: NA
size: many
V: TRBV28
J: TRBJ1-1
CDR3: CASQEGGGTEAFF
DNA: TGTGCCAGTCAGGAGGGAGGGGGCACTGAAGCTTTCTTT

D: TRBD1
size: many
V: TRBV5-5
J: TRBJ1-6
CDR3: CASSLIDRGSPLHF
DNA: TGTGCCAGCAGCTTAATCGACAGGGGATCACCCCTCCACTTT

D: TRBD2
size: few
V: TRBV27
J: TRBJ2-3
CDR3: CASSLEAASGRTDTQYF
DNA: TGTGCCAGCAGTTTAGAAGCGGCTAGCGGGCGCACAGATACGCAGTATTTT

D: NA
size: many
V: TRBV7-2
J: TRBJ1-4
CDR3: CASSLKQGTNEKLFF
DNA: TGTGCCAGCAGCTTAAAACAGGGAACTAATGAAAAACTGTTTTTT

D: TRBD2
size: many
V: TRBV20-1
J: TRBJ2-3
CDR3: CSARGGLAGFTDTQYF
DNA: TGCAGTGCTAGAGGTGGACTAGCGGGTTTCACAGATACGCAGTATTTT

D: TRBD2
size: few
V: TRBV19
J: TRBJ2-5
CDR3: CASSLAGGTQAQYF
DNA: TGTGCCAGTTCACTAGCGGGGGGTACGCAGGCCCAGTACTTC

D: NA
size: few
V: TRBV6-5
J: TRBJ1-4
CDR3: CASRSPGGGHEKLFF
DNA: TGTGCCAGCAGGTCACCAGGAGGGGGTCATGAAAAACTGTTTTTT